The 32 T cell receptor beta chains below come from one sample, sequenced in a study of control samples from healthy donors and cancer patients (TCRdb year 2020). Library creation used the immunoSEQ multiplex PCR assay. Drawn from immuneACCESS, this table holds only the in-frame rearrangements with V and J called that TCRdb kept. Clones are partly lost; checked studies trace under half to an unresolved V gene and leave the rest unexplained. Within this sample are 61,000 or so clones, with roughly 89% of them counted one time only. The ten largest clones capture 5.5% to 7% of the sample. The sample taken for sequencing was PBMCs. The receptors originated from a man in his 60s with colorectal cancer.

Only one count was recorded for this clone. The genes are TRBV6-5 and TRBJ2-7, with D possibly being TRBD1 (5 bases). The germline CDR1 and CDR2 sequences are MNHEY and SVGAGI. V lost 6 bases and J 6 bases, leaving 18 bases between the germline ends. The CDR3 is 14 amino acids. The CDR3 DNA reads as TGTGCCAGCAGCGCCAGGGCCCTAGGTGGCGAGCAGTACTTC. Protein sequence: CASSARALGGEQYF.

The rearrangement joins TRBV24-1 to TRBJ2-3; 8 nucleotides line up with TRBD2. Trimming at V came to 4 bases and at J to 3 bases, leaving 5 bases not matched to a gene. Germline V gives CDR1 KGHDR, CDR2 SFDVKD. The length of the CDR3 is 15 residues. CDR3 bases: TGTGCCACCAGTGACCGCGGGGGGCTAACAGATACGCAGTATTTT. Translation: CATSDRGGLTDTQYF.

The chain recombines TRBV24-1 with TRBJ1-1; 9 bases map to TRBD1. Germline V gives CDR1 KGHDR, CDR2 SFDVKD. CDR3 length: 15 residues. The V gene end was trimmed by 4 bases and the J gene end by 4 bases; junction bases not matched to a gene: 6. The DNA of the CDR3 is TGTGCCACCAGTGACCGACAGGGGGAGGTCACTGAAGCTTTCTTT. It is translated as CATSDRQGEVTEAFF.

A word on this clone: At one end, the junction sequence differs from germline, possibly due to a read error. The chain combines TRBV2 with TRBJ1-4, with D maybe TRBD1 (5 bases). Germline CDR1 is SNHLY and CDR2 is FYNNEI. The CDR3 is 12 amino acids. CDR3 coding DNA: TGTGCCAGCAGTGAGGGTCGTCGAGGACAAAGATTT. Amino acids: CASSEGRRGQRF.

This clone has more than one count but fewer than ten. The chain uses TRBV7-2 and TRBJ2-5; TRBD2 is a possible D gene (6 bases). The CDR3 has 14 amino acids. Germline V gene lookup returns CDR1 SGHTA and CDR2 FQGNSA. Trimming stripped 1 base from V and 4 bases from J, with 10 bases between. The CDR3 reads CASSLVLGGETQYF. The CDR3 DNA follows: TGTGCCAGCAGCTTAGTACTGGGGGGAGAGACCCAGTACTTC.

DNA for the CDR3: TGTGCCAGCAGTGCAAGAGACAGGGGGGATTACGAGCAGTACTTC. Translating gives CASSARDRGDYEQYF. The chain carries TRBV6-6 and TRBJ2-7; 9 positions agree with TRBD1. Looked up from germline, CDR1 is MNHNY and CDR2 is SVGAGI (reference sequence). The CDR3 is 15 amino acids. The trim removed 5 bases at V and 4 bases at J, leaving 9 bases unmatched.

This chain's CDR3 is CASSGGAGEYNEQFF. The CDR3, as DNA: TGTGCCAGCAGCGGGGGGGCAGGAGAATACAATGAGCAGTTCTTC. The chain joins TRBV11-3 to TRBJ2-1; a weak D match, TRBD2 (7 bases). CDR3 length: 15 amino acids. Germline V CDR1 and CDR2: SGHNT, YENEEA. V lost 5 bases, J lost 4 bases, and 15 bases lay in between.

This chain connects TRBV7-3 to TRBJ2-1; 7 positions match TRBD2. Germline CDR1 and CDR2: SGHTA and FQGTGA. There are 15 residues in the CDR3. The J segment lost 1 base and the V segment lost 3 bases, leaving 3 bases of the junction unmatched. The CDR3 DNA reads TGTGCCAGCAGCTTCACGGGGGGATCCTACAATGAGCAGTTCTTC. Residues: CASSFTGGSYNEQFF.

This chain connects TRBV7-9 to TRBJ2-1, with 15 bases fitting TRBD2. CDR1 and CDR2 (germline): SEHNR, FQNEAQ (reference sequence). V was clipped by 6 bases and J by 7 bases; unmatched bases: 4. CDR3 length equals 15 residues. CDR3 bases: TGTGCCAGCAGAACAGGACTAGCGGGGGGGAATGAGCAGTTCTTC. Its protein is CASRTGLAGGNEQFF.

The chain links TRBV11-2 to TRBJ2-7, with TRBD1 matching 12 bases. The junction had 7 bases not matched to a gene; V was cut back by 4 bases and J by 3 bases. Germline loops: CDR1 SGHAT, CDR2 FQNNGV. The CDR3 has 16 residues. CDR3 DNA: TGTGCCAGCAGCTCCCTCGGGACAGGGGGCATCTACGAGCAGTACTTC. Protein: CASSSLGTGGIYEQYF.

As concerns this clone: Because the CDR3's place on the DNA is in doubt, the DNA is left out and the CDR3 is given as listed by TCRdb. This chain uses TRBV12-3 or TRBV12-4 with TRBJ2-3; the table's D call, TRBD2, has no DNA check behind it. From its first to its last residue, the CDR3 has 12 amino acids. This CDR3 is CASSTSGDTQYF.

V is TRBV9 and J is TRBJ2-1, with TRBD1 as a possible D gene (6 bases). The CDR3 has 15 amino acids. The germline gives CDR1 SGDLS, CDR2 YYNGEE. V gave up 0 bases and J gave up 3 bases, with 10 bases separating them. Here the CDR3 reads CASSVGTARYNEQFF. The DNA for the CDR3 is TGTGCCAGCAGCGTAGGGACAGCCCGCTACAATGAGCAGTTCTTC.

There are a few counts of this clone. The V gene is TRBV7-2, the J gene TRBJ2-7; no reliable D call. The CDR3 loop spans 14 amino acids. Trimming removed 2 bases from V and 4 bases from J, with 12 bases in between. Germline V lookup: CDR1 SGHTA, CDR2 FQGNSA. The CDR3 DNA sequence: TGTGCCAGCAGCTTAATAGTAGGGCGGTACGAGCAGTACTTC. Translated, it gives CASSLIVGRYEQYF.

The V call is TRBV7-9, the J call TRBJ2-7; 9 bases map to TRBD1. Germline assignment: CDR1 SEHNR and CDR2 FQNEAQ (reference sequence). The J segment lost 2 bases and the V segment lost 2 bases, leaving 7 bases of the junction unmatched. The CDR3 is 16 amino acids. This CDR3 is CASSLSGQGKTYEQYF. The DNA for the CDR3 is TGTGCCAGCAGCTTAAGCGGACAGGGGAAGACCTACGAGCAGTACTTC.

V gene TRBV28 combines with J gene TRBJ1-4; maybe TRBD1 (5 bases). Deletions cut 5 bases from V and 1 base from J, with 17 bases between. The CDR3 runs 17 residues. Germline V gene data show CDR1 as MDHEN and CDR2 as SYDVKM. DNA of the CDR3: TGTGCCAGCAGTCCCTCCCCCGGGGGGGGAACTAATGAAAAACTGTTTTTT. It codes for CASSPSPGGGTNEKLFF.

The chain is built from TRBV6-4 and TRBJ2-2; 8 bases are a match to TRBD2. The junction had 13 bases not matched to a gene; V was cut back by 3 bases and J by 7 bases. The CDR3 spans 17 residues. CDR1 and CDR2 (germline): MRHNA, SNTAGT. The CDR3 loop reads CASSDSNFAGGHGELFF. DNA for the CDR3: TGTGCCAGCAGTGATTCCAACTTCGCGGGGGGTCACGGGGAGCTGTTTTTT.

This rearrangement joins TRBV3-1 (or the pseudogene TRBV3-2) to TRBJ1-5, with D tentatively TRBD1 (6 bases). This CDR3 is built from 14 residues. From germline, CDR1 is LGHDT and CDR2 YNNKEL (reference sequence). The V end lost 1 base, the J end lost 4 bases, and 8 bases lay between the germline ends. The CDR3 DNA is TGTGCCAGCAGCCAAGTCAGGGGAAATCAGCCCCAGCATTTT. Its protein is CASSQVRGNQPQHF.

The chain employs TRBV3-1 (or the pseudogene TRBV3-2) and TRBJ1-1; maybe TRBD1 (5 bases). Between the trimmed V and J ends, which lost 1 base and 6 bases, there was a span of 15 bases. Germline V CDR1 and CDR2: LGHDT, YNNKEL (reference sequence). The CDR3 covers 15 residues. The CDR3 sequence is CASSQATGTGAEAFF. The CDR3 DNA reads TGTGCCAGCAGCCAAGCGACCGGGACGGGGGCTGAAGCTTTCTTT.

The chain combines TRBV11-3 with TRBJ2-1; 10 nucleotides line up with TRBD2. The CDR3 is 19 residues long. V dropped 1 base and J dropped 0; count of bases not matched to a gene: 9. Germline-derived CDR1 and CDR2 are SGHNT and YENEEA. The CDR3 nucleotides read TGTGCCAGCAGCTTAGGAGTAGCGGGGGGTCCCTCCTCCTACAATGAGCAGTTCTTC. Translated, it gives CASSLGVAGGPSSYNEQFF.

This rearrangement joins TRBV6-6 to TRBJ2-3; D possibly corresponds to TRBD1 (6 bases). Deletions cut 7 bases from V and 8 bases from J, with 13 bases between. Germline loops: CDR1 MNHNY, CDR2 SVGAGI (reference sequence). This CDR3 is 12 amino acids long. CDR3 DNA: TGTGCCAGCACTCTGGGACAAGGTACGCAGTATTTT. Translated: CASTLGQGTQYF.

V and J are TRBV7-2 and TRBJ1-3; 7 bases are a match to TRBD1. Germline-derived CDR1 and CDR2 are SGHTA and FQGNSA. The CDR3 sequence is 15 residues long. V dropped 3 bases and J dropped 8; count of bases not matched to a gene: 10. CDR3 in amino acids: CASSFQTGAGDTIYF. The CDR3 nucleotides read TGTGCCAGCAGCTTTCAAACAGGGGCCGGGGACACCATATATTTT.

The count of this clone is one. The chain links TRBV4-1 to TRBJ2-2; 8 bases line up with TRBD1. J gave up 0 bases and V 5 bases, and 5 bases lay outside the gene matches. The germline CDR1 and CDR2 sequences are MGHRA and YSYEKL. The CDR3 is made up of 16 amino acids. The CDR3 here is CASSYRQGSNTGELFF. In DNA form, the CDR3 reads TGCGCCAGCAGCTACCGACAGGGGTCGAACACCGGGGAGCTGTTTTTT.

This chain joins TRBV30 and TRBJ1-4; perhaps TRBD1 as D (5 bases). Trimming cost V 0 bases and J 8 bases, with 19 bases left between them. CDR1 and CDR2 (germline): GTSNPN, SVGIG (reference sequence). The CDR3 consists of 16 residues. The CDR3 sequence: CAWSVGTGPRGEKLFF. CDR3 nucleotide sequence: TGTGCCTGGAGTGTAGGTACGGGGCCCAGAGGCGAAAAACTGTTTTTT.

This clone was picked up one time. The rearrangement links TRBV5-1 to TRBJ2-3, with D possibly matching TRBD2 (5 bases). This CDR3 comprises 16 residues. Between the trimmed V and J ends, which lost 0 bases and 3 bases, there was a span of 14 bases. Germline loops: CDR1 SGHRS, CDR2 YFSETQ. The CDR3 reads CASSLAFFRRTDTQYF. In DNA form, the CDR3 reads TGCGCCAGCAGCTTGGCGTTTTTTCGGAGGACAGATACGCAGTATTTT.

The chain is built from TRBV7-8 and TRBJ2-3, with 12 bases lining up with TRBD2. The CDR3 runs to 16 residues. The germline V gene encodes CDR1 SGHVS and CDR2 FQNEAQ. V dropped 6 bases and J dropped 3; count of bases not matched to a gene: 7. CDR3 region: CASSRLAGVRTDTQYF. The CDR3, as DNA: TGTGCCAGCAGTAGACTAGCGGGGGTAAGGACAGATACGCAGTATTTT.

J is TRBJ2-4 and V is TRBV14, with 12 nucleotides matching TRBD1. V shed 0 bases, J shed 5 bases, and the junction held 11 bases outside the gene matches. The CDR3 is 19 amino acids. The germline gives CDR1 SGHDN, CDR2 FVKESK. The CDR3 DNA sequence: TGTGCCAGCAGCCAAGATCGGGACAGGGGGCGATTTGGTGAAAACATTCAGTACTTC. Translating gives CASSQDRDRGRFGENIQYF.

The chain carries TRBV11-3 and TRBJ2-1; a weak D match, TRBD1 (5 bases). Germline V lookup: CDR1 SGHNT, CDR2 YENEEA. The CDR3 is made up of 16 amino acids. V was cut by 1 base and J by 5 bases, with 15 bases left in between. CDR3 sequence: CASSLGGQGGNNEQFF. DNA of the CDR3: TGTGCCAGCAGCTTAGGGGGCCAGGGTGGCAACAATGAGCAGTTCTTC.

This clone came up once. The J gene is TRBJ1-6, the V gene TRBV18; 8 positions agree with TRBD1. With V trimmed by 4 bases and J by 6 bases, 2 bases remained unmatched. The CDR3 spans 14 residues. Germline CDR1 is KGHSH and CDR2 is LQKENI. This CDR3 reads CASSQDRVNSPLHF. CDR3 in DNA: TGTGCCAGCTCACAGGACAGGGTTAATTCACCCCTCCACTTT.

CDR3 nucleotides: TGTGCCAGTAAGCTACAAGGGTCGAACACTGAAGCTTTCTTT. It codes for CASKLQGSNTEAFF. The J gene is TRBJ1-1, the V gene TRBV19; D unclear. V lost 7 bases, J lost 1 base, and 13 bases lay in between. The germline CDR1 and CDR2 sequences are LNHDA and SQIVND (reference sequence). This CDR3 is 14 amino acids long.

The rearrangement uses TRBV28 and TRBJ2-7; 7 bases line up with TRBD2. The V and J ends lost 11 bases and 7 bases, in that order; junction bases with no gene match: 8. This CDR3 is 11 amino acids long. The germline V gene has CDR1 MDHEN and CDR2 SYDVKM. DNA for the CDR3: TGTGCCGGGTGGGGAGGGTTAGAGCAGTACTTC. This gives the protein CAGWGGLEQYF.

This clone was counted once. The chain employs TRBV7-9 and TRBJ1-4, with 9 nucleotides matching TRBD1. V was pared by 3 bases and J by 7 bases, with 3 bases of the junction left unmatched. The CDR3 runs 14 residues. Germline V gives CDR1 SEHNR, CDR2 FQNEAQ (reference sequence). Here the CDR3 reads CASSFTGGVEKLFF. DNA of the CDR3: TGTGCCAGCAGCTTCACAGGGGGCGTTGAAAAACTGTTTTTT.

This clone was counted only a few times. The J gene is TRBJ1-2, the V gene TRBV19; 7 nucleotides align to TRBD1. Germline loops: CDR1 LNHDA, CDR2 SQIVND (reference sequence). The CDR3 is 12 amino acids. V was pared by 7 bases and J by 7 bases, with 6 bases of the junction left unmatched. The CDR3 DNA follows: TGTGCCAGTACCGAGACAGGGTTTGGCTACACCTTC. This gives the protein CASTETGFGYTF.